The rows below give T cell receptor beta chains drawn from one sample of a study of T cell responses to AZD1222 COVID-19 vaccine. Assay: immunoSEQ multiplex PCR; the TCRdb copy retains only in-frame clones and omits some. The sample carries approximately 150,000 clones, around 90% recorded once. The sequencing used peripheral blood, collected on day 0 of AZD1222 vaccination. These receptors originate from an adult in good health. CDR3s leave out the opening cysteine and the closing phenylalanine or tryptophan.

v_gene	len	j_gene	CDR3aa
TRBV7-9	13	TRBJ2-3	ASSLEGRSTDTQY
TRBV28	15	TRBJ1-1	ASSLHRAPTLNTEAF
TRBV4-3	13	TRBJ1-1	ASSQDLTGNTEAF
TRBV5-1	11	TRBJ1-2	ASSDKPGTGYT
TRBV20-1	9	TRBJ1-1	SARGSAEAF
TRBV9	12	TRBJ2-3	ASSGPTFGDTQY
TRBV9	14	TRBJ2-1	ASSLSGGRSYNEQF
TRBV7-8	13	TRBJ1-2	ASSLEAGRNYGYT
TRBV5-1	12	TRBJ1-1	ASSSSGLNTEAF
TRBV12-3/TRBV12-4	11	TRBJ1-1	ASYRGPNTEAF
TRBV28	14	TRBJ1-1	ASSPLGQLGNTEAF
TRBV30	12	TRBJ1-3	AWAPSATGNTIY
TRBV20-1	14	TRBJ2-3	SASRLAGGWADTQY
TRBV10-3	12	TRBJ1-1	AISPGHLNTEAF
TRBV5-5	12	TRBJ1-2	ASSPGTFTYGYT
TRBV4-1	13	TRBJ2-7	ASSQVGGPTYEQY
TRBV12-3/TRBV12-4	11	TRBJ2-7	ASTETFSYEQY
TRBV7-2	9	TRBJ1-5	ASSPGGPQH
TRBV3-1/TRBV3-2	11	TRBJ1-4	ASSQGGRAELF
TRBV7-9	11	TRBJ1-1	ANVGQMNTEAF
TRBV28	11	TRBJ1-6	ASSLISNSPLH
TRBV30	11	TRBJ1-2	AWSPGQAYGYT
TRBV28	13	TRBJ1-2	ASRGTRDRGYGYT
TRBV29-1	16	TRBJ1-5	SVRPGGGSRVGNQPQH
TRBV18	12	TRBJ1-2	ASSLRTGDYGYT
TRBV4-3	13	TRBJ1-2	ASSQDRAGLGGYT
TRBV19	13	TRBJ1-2	ASSFVSVRTYGYT
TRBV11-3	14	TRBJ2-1	ASSSKRDPMGNEQF
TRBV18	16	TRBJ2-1	ASSMLGQGRFRNNEQF
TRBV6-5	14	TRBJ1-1	ASSYSTGRGNTEAF
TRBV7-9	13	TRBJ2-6	ASSFPGRGANVLT
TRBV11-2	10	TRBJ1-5	ASSFQGQPQH
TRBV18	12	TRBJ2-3	ASSPEVIGDTQY
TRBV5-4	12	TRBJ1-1	ASSSGTGFDEAF
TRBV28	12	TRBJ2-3	ASSSATLADTQY
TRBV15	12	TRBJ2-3	ATSRGGYTDTQY
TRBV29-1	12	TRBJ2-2	SVEGAENTGELF
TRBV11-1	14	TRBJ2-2	ASSSRLAGDTGELF
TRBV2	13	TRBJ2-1	ASSLKSSHYNEQF
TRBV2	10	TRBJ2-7	ASGGSWYEQY
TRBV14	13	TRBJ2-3	ASSADRGLTDTQY
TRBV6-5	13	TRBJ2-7	ASRAPLWTDYEQY
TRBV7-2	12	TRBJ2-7	ASSLGTLRGEQY
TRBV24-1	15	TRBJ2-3	ATSDWSRGQDTDTQY
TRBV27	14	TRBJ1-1	ASSPRQGGTKPEAF
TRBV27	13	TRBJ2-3	ASGRLAGESDTQY
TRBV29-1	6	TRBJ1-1	SVEGQF
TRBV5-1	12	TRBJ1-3	ASSPGGSGNTIY